Shown below are 30 T cell receptor beta chains from a single sample sequenced in a study of T cell repertoires in cytomegalovirus infection. A single record per CDR3 protein comes from TCRdb applying MiXCR to the reads. The data show 640,000 or so distinct CDR3 sequences, with approximately 33% seen just once and 18% held by the top ten. No antigen is known for these receptors. Sample: cultured PBMCs, taken from culture after CMV antigen stimulation. These receptors all come from a human donor in good health (CMV status not recorded). Some clones in this sample may be carry-over from other donors' samples.

The chain couples TRBV5-1 to TRBJ2-7; 8 bases match TRBD1. Germline CDR1 is SGHRS and CDR2 is YFSETQ. This CDR3 has 15 amino acids. Unmatched junction bases numbered 7, after V lost 0 bases and J lost 5 bases. The CDR3 region has the DNA TGCGCCAGCAGCTTGGAAGGCAGGGGGCATGACGAGCAGTACTTC. Translating gives CASSLEGRGHDEQYF.

The chain recombines TRBV7-9 with TRBJ2-1; no reliable D call. The V gene lost 5 bases and the J gene lost 13 bases, with 15 bases spanning the gap. The CDR3 has 12 residues. CDR1 SEHNR and CDR2 FQNEAQ come from the germline V gene (reference sequence). CDR3 region: CASSPPGRIQFF. The DNA for the CDR3 is TGTGCCAGCAGCCCCCCTGGCCGGATTCAGTTCTTC.

The chain links TRBV27 to TRBJ2-3; D uncertain. V lost 4 bases to trimming and J lost 8 bases, with 7 bases between them. The length of the CDR3 is 11 residues. Germline CDR1 reads MNHEY; CDR2 reads SMNVEV (reference sequence). This CDR3 reads CASSSVGTQYF. The CDR3 DNA sequence: TGTGCCAGCAGTTCTGTGGGTACGCAGTATTTT.

The rearrangement joins TRBV30 to TRBJ1-1; D gene ambiguous. Trimming stripped 5 bases from V and 5 bases from J, with 12 bases between. This CDR3 has 12 amino acids. Germline CDR1 and CDR2: GTSNPN and SVGIG (reference sequence). The CDR3 sequence is CAWGRAGTEAFF. For the CDR3, the DNA is TGTGCCTGGGGCCGAGCAGGAACTGAAGCTTTCTTT.

This clonotype has a handful of counts. J is TRBJ1-6 and V is TRBV7-2, with D possibly being TRBD1 (5 bases). The CDR3 is 13 amino acids. The germline V and J ends were trimmed by 4 bases and 14 bases, with 15 bases remaining between them. Germline V gene data show CDR1 as SGHTA and CDR2 as FQGNSA. CDR3 sequence (DNA): TGTGCCAGCAGCTCGGGACCATTTAGGGCCCTCCACTTT. This sequence encodes CASSSGPFRALHF.

On this clonotype itself: The conserved closing phenylalanine or tryptophan is absent in this CDR3, likely reflecting a read error. CDR3 amino acids: CASRTTGGEETQYY. The CDR3 DNA follows: TGTGCCAGCAGGACGACAGGGGGCGAAGAGACCCAGTACTAC. The chain carries TRBV27 and TRBJ2-5; 10 bases line up with TRBD1. The CDR3 runs 14 residues. Germline V lookup: CDR1 MNHEY, CDR2 SMNVEV (reference sequence). The ends lost 6 bases at V and 3 bases at J; junction bases unmatched: 4.

This rearrangement joins TRBV18 to TRBJ1-1, with D uncertain. Per germline, CDR1 KGHSH and CDR2 LQKENI. The CDR3 totals 13 residues. V shed 6 bases and J shed 1 base, with 9 bases lying between them. In nucleotides, the CDR3 is TGTGCCAGCTCCGAACAAAGGAACACTGAAGCTTTCTTT. Amino acid sequence: CASSEQRNTEAFF. The full variable domain, rest sourced from reference TRBV18 and TRBJ1-1, is NAGVMQNPRHLVRRRGQEARLRCSPMKGHSHVYWYRQLPEEGLKFMVYLQKENIIDESGMPKERFSAEFPKEGPSILRIQQVVRGDSAAYFCASSEQRNTEAFFGQGTRLTVV.

The chain combines TRBV20-1 with TRBJ1-1; D is possibly TRBD1 (5 bases). The V end lost 7 bases, the J end lost 0 bases, and 12 bases lay between the germline ends. In germline, CDR1 is DFQATT, CDR2 SNEGSKA (reference sequence). The CDR3 runs 13 residues. This CDR3 is CSVKGRMNTEAFF. The CDR3 nucleotides are TGCAGTGTAAAGGGACGAATGAACACTGAAGCTTTCTTT.

This clonotype turned up a few times. The chain links TRBV11-1 to TRBJ2-1; D may be TRBD2 (6 bases). Looked up from germline, CDR1 is SGHAT and CDR2 is FQDESV (reference sequence). The CDR3 is 15 residues long. Between the trimmed V and J ends, which lost 2 bases and 1 base, there was a span of 9 bases. CDR3 residues: CASSLSGLSYNEQFF. The DNA of the CDR3 is TGTGCCAGCAGCTTATCAGGACTATCCTACAATGAGCAGTTCTTC.

This clonotype appeared a few times. This chain uses TRBV4-2 with TRBJ2-4; D is uncertain. Between the trimmed V and J ends, which lost 0 bases and 6 bases, there was a span of 9 bases. Germline CDR1 and CDR2: LGHNA and YNFKEQ. The CDR3 runs to 14 residues. The CDR3 nucleotides read TGTGCCAGCAGCCAAGATACGGGCAGAAACATTCAGTACTTC. Residues: CASSQDTGRNIQYF.

This clonotype was detected a few times. The rearrangement joins TRBV4-1 to TRBJ1-1; 8 nucleotides agree with TRBD1. The CDR3 spans 14 residues. Germline V gives CDR1 MGHRA, CDR2 YSYEKL. J lost 5 bases, V lost 2 bases, and 4 bases had no gene match. CDR3 amino acids: CASSQRDRRTEAFF. The CDR3, as DNA: TGCGCCAGCAGCCAACGGGACAGGAGAACTGAAGCTTTCTTT.

The V and J genes are TRBV6-2 or TRBV6-3 and TRBJ2-1; 8 bases agree with TRBD2. This CDR3 comprises 13 residues. CDR1 is MNHEY, CDR2 SVGEGT, per germline. Trimming cost V 9 bases and J 1 base; bases outside gene matches: 2. In nucleotides, the CDR3 is TGTGCCAGTCGACTAGCGTCCTACAATGAGCAGTTCTTC. Its translation is CASRLASYNEQFF.

In the case of this clonotype: This CDR3 is missing its conserved last phenylalanine or tryptophan, likely due to a read error. This chain links TRBV4-1 with TRBJ1-1; D not certain. V was clipped by 0 bases and J by 1 base, with 6 bases between them. CDR1 is MGHRA, CDR2 YSYEKL, per germline. The CDR3 has 14 amino acids. The CDR3 DNA is TGCGCCAGCAGCCAAGATCGTGGGAACACTGAAGCTTTCTAT. Protein: CASSQDRGNTEAFY.

V usage is TRBV5-6 and J usage is TRBJ2-5; 9 nucleotides align to TRBD2. The CDR3 length is 19 residues. Germline assignment: CDR1 SGHDT and CDR2 YYEEEE. V shed 0 bases, J shed 2 bases, and the junction held 14 bases outside the gene matches. DNA for the CDR3: TGTGCCAGCAGCTTGGACCCTTACGGGCTAGCGGGGAGACAAGAGACCCAGTACTTC. Encoded protein: CASSLDPYGLAGRQETQYF.

This clonotype came up a few times. CDR3 DNA sequence: TGTGCTAGTGGTTTGGGTATCGGCTACACCTTC. It yields the protein CASGLGIGYTF. V usage is TRBV12-5 and J usage is TRBJ1-2; D remains ambiguous. The germline CDR1 and CDR2 sequences are LGHNT and FRNRAP. The germline V and J ends were trimmed by 1 base and 8 bases, with 5 bases remaining between them. This CDR3 has 11 residues.

The chain employs TRBV4-1 and TRBJ2-7, with 8 bases fitting TRBD2. Trimming took 4 bases from V and 3 from J; bases not matched to a gene: 8. CDR1 and CDR2 from the germline V gene are MGHRA and YSYEKL. This CDR3 is built from 15 residues. CDR3 in DNA: TGCGCCAGCAGCCGTATGACTAGCGCCAGCTACGAGCAGTACTTC. Translated: CASSRMTSASYEQYF.

The sample holds a few counts of this clonotype. V is TRBV28 and J is TRBJ1-2; 7 nucleotides line up with TRBD1. V lost 1 base to trimming and J lost 4 bases; unmatched junction nucleotides: 6. Germline V gives CDR1 MDHEN, CDR2 SYDVKM. The CDR3 consists of 15 residues. The chain's CDR3 is CASSLSETGIYGYTF. CDR3 coding DNA: TGTGCCAGCAGTTTATCCGAGACAGGGATCTATGGCTACACCTTC.

V gene TRBV20-1 combines with J gene TRBJ1-5, with 9 bases matching TRBD1. Germline trimming cut 7 bases from V and 9 bases from J; bases unmatched to any gene: 10. The CDR3 is 13 residues long. The germline V gene has CDR1 DFQATT and CDR2 SNEGSKA (reference sequence). In DNA, the CDR3 is TGCAGTGTATCCCGGGACAGGGCTCGGCCCCAGCATTTT. Translated, it gives CSVSRDRARPQHF.

This chain connects TRBV20-1 to TRBJ2-2; D gene uncertain. Germline V gene data show CDR1 as DFQATT and CDR2 as SNEGSKA (reference sequence). V lost 7 bases to trimming and J lost 4 bases, with 16 bases between them. The CDR3 spans 14 residues. DNA of the CDR3: TGCAGTGTTACCAAGACAAAAAGCACCGGGGAGCTGTTTTTT. Translating gives CSVTKTKSTGELFF.

This clonotype was found many times. The gene calls are TRBV7-2 and TRBJ2-5; 9 bases map to TRBD2. CDR1 and CDR2 from the germline V gene are SGHTA and FQGNSA. Unmatched junction bases numbered 10, after V lost 3 bases and J lost 5 bases. This CDR3 contains 16 residues. In DNA form, the CDR3 reads TGTGCCAGCAGCTTGTTAGCGGGGGTCACGGGGGAGACCCAGTACTTC. Protein product: CASSLLAGVTGETQYF.

There are a few counts of this clonotype. The chain links TRBV6-2 or TRBV6-3 to TRBJ2-1; either TRBD1 or TRBD2 may fit D (5 bases each). Trimming took off 8 bases at V and 2 bases at J, with 16 bases between the two ends. This CDR3 is 15 amino acids long. Per the germline V gene, CDR1 is MNHEY and CDR2 is SVGEGT. CDR3 residues: CASGTRLDAYNEQFF. In nucleotides, the CDR3 is TGTGCCAGCGGGACGAGGCTAGACGCCTACAATGAGCAGTTCTTC.

V gene TRBV5-6 combines with J gene TRBJ2-7; 7 bases line up with TRBD2. The CDR3 runs 15 residues. Trimming removed 3 bases from V and 2 bases from J; junction bases left unmatched: 8. Germline CDR1 reads SGHDT; CDR2 reads YYEEEE. CDR3 nucleotides: TGTGCCAGCAGCTCTACCGGGACTAAGGCCTACGAGCAGTACTTC. Protein sequence: CASSSTGTKAYEQYF.

This clonotype occurred many times. The V gene is TRBV27, the J gene TRBJ1-3; D is unresolved. The germline V gene has CDR1 MNHEY and CDR2 SMNVEV (reference sequence). V lost 6 bases, J lost 0 bases, and 9 bases lay in between. The CDR3 is 14 residues long. Here the CDR3 DNA reads TGTGCCAGCAGCTTTACCAGCTCTGGAAACACCATATATTTT. Protein: CASSFTSSGNTIYF.

This clonotype was detected once. This chain uses TRBV20-1 with TRBJ2-5; 7 bases line up with TRBD2. Germline values: CDR1 DFQATT, CDR2 SNEGSKA (reference sequence). The CDR3 has 18 amino acids. Trimming at V came to 2 bases and at J to 2 bases, leaving 17 bases not matched to a gene. The CDR3 sequence: CSARPFSGLREQQETQYF. In nucleotides, the CDR3 is TGCAGTGCTAGACCCTTTTCTGGATTGCGGGAGCAGCAAGAGACCCAGTACTTC.

The sample holds a few counts of this clonotype. The chain uses TRBV7-9 and TRBJ1-1, with D maybe TRBD1 (5 bases). V lost 3 bases and J lost 8, with 10 bases in between. From germline, CDR1 is SEHNR and CDR2 FQNEAQ (reference sequence). The CDR3 extends over 12 amino acids. CDR3 DNA sequence: TGTGCCAGCAGCTTTGTCGACAGAGAAGCTTTCTTT. This sequence encodes CASSFVDREAFF.

This clonotype was counted many times. This chain connects TRBV7-6 to TRBJ2-7, with TRBD1 matching 8 bases. Unmatched junction bases numbered 4, after V lost 1 base and J lost 2 bases. The CDR3 is made up of 15 amino acids. The germline gives CDR1 SGHVS, CDR2 FNYEAQ. This chain's CDR3 is CASSLGQGRPYEQYF. In DNA form, the CDR3 reads TGTGCCAGCAGCTTAGGACAGGGGCGCCCCTACGAGCAGTACTTC.

The CDR3 protein is CASSIDTSGVVTQYF. The CDR3 nucleotides are TGTGCCAGTAGTATAGACACTAGCGGGGTCGTGACCCAGTACTTC. This chain joins TRBV19 and TRBJ2-5; TRBD2 matches at 10 bases. This CDR3 has 15 amino acids. CDR1 LNHDA and CDR2 SQIVND come from the germline V gene (reference sequence). Germline trimming cut 0 bases from V and 7 bases from J; bases unmatched to any gene: 5.

This clonotype was seen only a few times. A much larger clone is a single base away; this may be a read error. This chain connects TRBV5-5 to TRBJ2-5; D call uncertain. The CDR3 has 11 amino acids. Trimming cost V 4 bases and J 5 bases, with 6 bases left between them. Per the germline V gene, CDR1 is SGHKS and CDR2 is YYEKEE (reference sequence). This CDR3 reads CASSHAETQYF. The CDR3 DNA sequence: TGTGCCAGCAGCCACGCGGAGACCCAGTACTTC.

This clonotype was detected a few times. The CDR3 DNA sequence: TGCAGCGTTGATGGGGATGGGGTAAGCTACGAGCAGTACTTC. It encodes CSVDGDGVSYEQYF. The rearrangement joins TRBV29-1 to TRBJ2-7; D is undetermined. V was clipped by 3 bases and J by 3 bases, with 15 bases between them. The length of the CDR3 is 14 residues. CDR1 is SQVTM, CDR2 ANQGSEA, per germline.

This clonotype appeared once. The V call is TRBV18, the J call TRBJ1-6; TRBD1 might be the D (5 bases). The CDR3 extends over 16 amino acids. CDR1 is KGHSH, CDR2 LQKENI, per germline. Trimming cost V 2 bases and J 9 bases, with 17 bases left between them. In DNA, the CDR3 is TGTGCCAGCTCACCAGGGCAGGGCGATAACGGTTCACCCCTCCACTTT. As protein: CASSPGQGDNGSPLHF.